The 29 T cell receptor beta chains below all came from one sample that was sequenced in a study of cytomegalovirus exposure and HLA in healthy donors. Primers included in the PCR were 60 Vbeta and 13 Jbeta primers. Libraries were prepared by immunoSEQ multiplex PCR; TCRdb keeps only in-frame clonotypes and omits some of them. The data hold 150,000 to 200,000 clones, with about four fifths observed a single time. The sequenced sample was PBMCs. All receptors derive from a woman aged 18-29 years in good health and CMV-seronegative.

The rearrangement joins TRBV4-1 to TRBJ2-3; a possible D gene is TRBD2 (5 bases). The V gene's germline CDR1 is MGHRA and CDR2 YSYEKL. The CDR3 loop spans 17 amino acids. The V and J ends lost 1 base and 0 bases respectively, with 14 bases between them. The CDR3 region is CASSQVGLSGSTDTQYF. CDR3 nucleotide sequence: TGCGCCAGCAGCCAAGTAGGATTATCGGGGAGCACAGATACGCAGTATTTT.

J is TRBJ1-5 and V is TRBV19; D is unclear. Trimming removed 7 bases from V and 2 bases from J, with 12 bases in between. This CDR3 is 14 amino acids long. The germline CDR1 and CDR2 sequences are LNHDA and SQIVND (reference sequence). The CDR3 sequence: CASKDYWGNQPQHF. The CDR3 bases are TGTGCCAGTAAAGACTATTGGGGCAATCAGCCCCAGCATTTT.

The chain employs TRBV11-2 and TRBJ1-2; D gene unclear. This CDR3 comprises 12 residues. Per the germline V gene, CDR1 is SGHAT and CDR2 is FQNNGV. Trimming pared 5 bases from V and 6 bases from J, leaving 10 bases between. CDR3 sequence: CASSPNEDGYTF. The CDR3 DNA sequence: TGTGCCAGCAGCCCTAACGAGGATGGCTACACCTTC.

The rearrangement joins TRBV19 to TRBJ2-1; a weak D match, TRBD2 (5 bases). The CDR3 is 13 amino acids. Trimming took off 6 bases at V and 7 bases at J, with 13 bases between the two ends. Germline CDR1 reads LNHDA; CDR2 reads SQIVND (reference sequence). The CDR3: CASRGSPGNEQFF. Written as DNA, the CDR3 is TGTGCCAGTAGAGGTAGCCCGGGGAATGAGCAGTTCTTC.

This rearrangement joins TRBV28 to TRBJ1-1; weak D call: TRBD1 (5 bases). Germline V gene data show CDR1 as MDHEN and CDR2 as SYDVKM. The CDR3 contains 15 residues. V lost 7 bases to trimming and J lost 2 bases, with 17 bases between them. The CDR3 reads CASIPRARANTEAFF. In DNA, the CDR3 is TGTGCCAGCATACCGCGAGCCAGGGCTAACACTGAAGCTTTCTTT. Complete variable domain (other parts from reference TRBV28 and TRBJ1-1): DVKVTQSSRYLVKRTGEKVFLECVQDMDHENMFWYRQDPGLGLRLIYFSYDVKMKEKGDIPEGYSVSREKKERFSLILESASTNQTSMYLCASIPRARANTEAFFGQGTRLTVV.

The chain uses TRBV2 and TRBJ1-2; TRBD1 agrees at 7 bases. Germline lookup yields CDR1 SNHLY and CDR2 FYNNEI. V was pared by 7 bases and J by 6 bases, with 2 bases of the junction left unmatched. The CDR3 has 11 amino acids. CDR3 nucleotide sequence: TGTGCCAGCACCGACAGGGATGGCTACACCTTC. Protein sequence: CASTDRDGYTF.

This rearrangement joins TRBV6-5 to TRBJ2-7; D is undetermined. The V end was cut by 3 bases, the J end by 6 bases, with 9 bases between. The CDR3 has 12 amino acids. Germline assignment: CDR1 MNHEY and CDR2 SVGAGI. CDR3 coding DNA: TGTGCCAGCAGTTATGGTATCAGCGAGCAGTACGTC. Protein product: CASSYGISEQYV.

V gene TRBV19 combines with J gene TRBJ1-1; possibly TRBD1 for D (6 bases). Trimming stripped 8 bases from V and 0 bases from J, with 16 bases between. There are 15 residues in the CDR3. Germline CDR1 and CDR2: LNHDA and SQIVND (reference sequence). The chain's CDR3 is CASDDLRQVNTEAFF. Written as DNA, the CDR3 is TGTGCCAGTGACGACCTCAGACAGGTGAACACTGAAGCTTTCTTT.

This chain connects TRBV7-9 to TRBJ1-2; 8 bases match TRBD1. Per the germline V gene, CDR1 is SEHNR and CDR2 is FQNEAQ (reference sequence). This CDR3 has 15 amino acids. J gave up 0 bases and V 2 bases, and 2 bases lay outside the gene matches. CDR3 sequence: CASSLRGQANYGYTF. Here the CDR3 DNA reads TGTGCCAGCAGCTTACGGGGACAGGCTAACTATGGCTACACCTTC.

In its sample, this clone was seen a few times. The V and J genes are TRBV4-1 and TRBJ1-1; 7 bases line up with TRBD1. CDR1 is MGHRA, CDR2 YSYEKL, per germline. V gave up 0 bases and J gave up 4 bases; unmatched junction bases: 8. The length of the CDR3 is 16 residues. The chain's CDR3 is CASSQDWWTGTTEAFF. The CDR3, as DNA: TGCGCCAGCAGCCAAGATTGGTGGACAGGCACCACTGAAGCTTTCTTT.

This clone has only a few counts. This chain links TRBV5-1 with TRBJ2-3; TRBD2 matches 8 bases. After removal of 0 bases from V and 6 bases from J, the junction contained 6 bases not matched to a gene. This CDR3 comprises 15 residues. CDR1 and CDR2 from the germline V gene are SGHRS and YFSETQ. The DNA of the CDR3 is TGCGCCAGCAGCTTGGCCGGGACTAGAGGCGATACGCAGTATTTT. Translating gives CASSLAGTRGDTQYF.

Here the CDR3 DNA reads TGTGCCAGCAGCTCTGGACAGGAAGCGCGCGGCTACACCTTC. It yields the protein CASSSGQEARGYTF. The rearrangement joins TRBV14 to TRBJ1-2; 7 nucleotides line up with TRBD1. Trimming removed 5 bases from V and 8 bases from J; junction bases left unmatched: 11. The CDR3 loop spans 14 amino acids. Germline assignment: CDR1 SGHDN and CDR2 FVKESK.

The chain has TRBV19 and TRBJ2-2; 12 nucleotides agree with TRBD2. The V segment lost 5 bases and the J segment 7 bases; nucleotides outside the gene matches: 8. CDR1 and CDR2 from the germline V gene are LNHDA and SQIVND (reference sequence). This CDR3 is built from 16 residues. The CDR3 here is CASSQTSGRRGGELFF. CDR3 DNA sequence: TGTGCCAGTAGTCAGACTAGCGGGAGAAGGGGCGGGGAGCTGTTTTTT.

V and J are TRBV5-1 and TRBJ2-3; D not certain. Germline CDR1 reads SGHRS; CDR2 reads YFSETQ. The CDR3 has 15 residues. V dropped 1 base and J dropped 2 bases, with 11 bases sitting between them. The DNA of the CDR3 is TGCGCCAGCAGCTTGCTACCCAGGTCCACAGATACGCAGTATTTT. It codes for CASSLLPRSTDTQYF.

The chain uses TRBV11-2 and TRBJ2-5, with D perhaps TRBD1 (6 bases). Per the germline V gene, CDR1 is SGHAT and CDR2 is FQNNGV. The CDR3 length is 15 residues. Trimming removed 6 bases at V and 1 base at J, with 15 bases between. CDR3 in amino acids: CASRYWGQPQETQYF. For the CDR3, the DNA is TGTGCCAGCAGATATTGGGGACAACCCCAAGAGACCCAGTACTTC.

A remark on this clone: Other nucleotide sequences from this sample produce the same CDR3. V gene TRBV6-5 combines with J gene TRBJ1-5; TRBD1 is a possible D gene (6 bases). The germline V gene encodes CDR1 MNHEY and CDR2 SVGAGI. The CDR3 is 13 amino acids. V lost 5 bases and J 1 base, leaving 6 bases between the germline ends. The CDR3 here is CASSQGSNQPQHF. The DNA for the CDR3 is TGTGCCAGCAGTCAGGGGAGCAATCAGCCCCAGCATTTT.

This rearrangement joins TRBV5-6 to TRBJ1-1, with 8 bases matching TRBD1. CDR3 length: 14 amino acids. Unmatched junction bases numbered 15, after V lost 7 bases and J lost 10 bases. CDR1 and CDR2 from the germline V gene are SGHDT and YYEEEE. CDR3 coding DNA: TGTGCCAGCGTGCGCGGTGACAGGGGCCAAGGAGCTTTCTTT. Its protein is CASVRGDRGQGAFF.

V and J are TRBV28 and TRBJ2-3, with 7 positions matching TRBD1. After removal of 10 bases from V and 6 bases from J, the junction contained 10 bases not matched to a gene. CDR3 length equals 13 residues. Per the germline V gene, CDR1 is MDHEN and CDR2 is SYDVKM. The CDR3 here is CAIRGSWRDTQYF. The CDR3 region has the DNA TGTGCCATCAGGGGGTCCTGGAGGGATACGCAGTATTTT.

J is TRBJ2-5 and V is TRBV11-2, with D possibly being TRBD2 (5 bases). The CDR3 has 14 residues. With 0 bases removed from V and 5 bases from J, the gap between germline ends came to 10 bases. Germline V CDR1 and CDR2: SGHAT, FQNNGV. CDR3 bases: TGTGCCAGCAGCTTAGATCTCCAGCGGGAGACCCAGTACTTC. This encodes CASSLDLQRETQYF.

The V call is TRBV6-5, the J call TRBJ2-2, with TRBD2 as a possible D gene (6 bases). The V gene lost 2 bases and the J gene lost 5 bases, with 12 bases spanning the gap. The CDR3 contains 15 residues. Germline CDR1 and CDR2: MNHEY and SVGAGI. The CDR3 DNA follows: TGTGCCAGCAGTTACCGGGACTTCCAAACCGGGGAGCTGTTTTTT. The encoded protein is CASSYRDFQTGELFF.

The V call is TRBV15, the J call TRBJ2-5, with 9 bases identical to TRBD2. J lost 2 bases, V lost 7 bases, and 8 bases had no gene match. The germline V gene has CDR1 LNHNV and CDR2 YYDKDF (reference sequence). CDR3 length equals 15 residues. Here the CDR3 reads CATKSSGIMQETQYF. Written as DNA, the CDR3 is TGTGCCACCAAATCTAGCGGGATAATGCAAGAGACCCAGTACTTC. Full variable domain (outside the CDR3, taken from reference TRBV15 and TRBJ2-5): DAMVIQNPRYQVTQFGKPVTLSCSQTLNHNVMYWYQQKSSQAPKLLFHYYDKDFNNEADTPDNFQSRRPNTSFCFLDIRSPGLGDTAMYLCATKSSGIMQETQYFGPGTRLLVL.

The CDR3, as DNA: TGTGCCAGCAGCTTGGGAGTAGCGGGCGTCACCGGGGAGCTGTTTTTT. Translated, it gives CASSLGVAGVTGELFF. This chain uses TRBV5-4 with TRBJ2-2, with 7 bases identical to TRBD2. This CDR3 contains 16 residues. CDR1 SGHNT and CDR2 YYREEE come from the germline V gene (reference sequence). The V and J ends lost 0 bases and 4 bases, in that order; junction bases with no gene match: 6. Combining the CDR3 with reference TRBV5-4 and TRBJ2-2 gives the whole variable domain ETGVTQSPTHLIKTRGQQVTLRCSSQSGHNTVSWYQQALGQGPQFIFQYYREEENGRGNFPPRFSGLQFPNYSSELNVNALELDDSALYLCASSLGVAGVTGELFFGEGSRLTVL.

This chain joins TRBV30 and TRBJ1-4, with D perhaps TRBD1 (6 bases). CDR3 length: 16 amino acids. Trimming pared 5 bases from V and 0 bases from J, leaving 16 bases between. Germline V gene data show CDR1 as GTSNPN and CDR2 as SVGIG (reference sequence). DNA for the CDR3: TGTGCCTGGTCCGGACAGAGAAAGACAACTAATGAAAAACTGTTTTTT. Translating it yields CAWSGQRKTTNEKLFF.

The chain carries TRBV6-6 and TRBJ1-3; no definite D call. Germline loops: CDR1 MNHNY, CDR2 SVGAGI (reference sequence). The CDR3 contains 11 residues. The V and J ends lost 8 bases and 0 bases respectively, with 2 bases between them. CDR3 nucleotides: TGTGCCAGCCTCTCTGGAAACACCATATATTTT. Translated: CASLSGNTIYF.

This clone appeared a few times. The chain joins TRBV6-1 to TRBJ2-7, with 10 nucleotides matching TRBD2. Germline V gene data show CDR1 as MNHNS and CDR2 as SASEGT. CDR3 length: 17 residues. Trimming took 4 bases from V and 5 from J; bases not matched to a gene: 14. The CDR3 DNA reads as TGTGCCAGCAGTGGTCTAGCGGGAGAGCTGTTCAGGGACGAGCAGTACGTC. Encoded protein: CASSGLAGELFRDEQYV.

The J gene is TRBJ1-1, the V gene TRBV7-9; D unresolved. The germline V gene encodes CDR1 SEHNR and CDR2 FQNEAQ (reference sequence). With 6 bases removed from V and 0 bases from J, the gap between germline ends came to 17 bases. This CDR3 is built from 16 residues. In nucleotides, the CDR3 is TGTGCCAGCAGACTTCCTGCGGAAAGGCTGAACACTGAAGCTTTCTTT. As protein: CASRLPAERLNTEAFF.

This chain connects TRBV19 to TRBJ2-1; D gene unclear. CDR1 LNHDA and CDR2 SQIVND come from the germline V gene (reference sequence). This CDR3 is built from 12 residues. Trimming took off 5 bases at V and 5 bases at J, with 7 bases between the two ends. This CDR3 reads CASSRTDNEQFF. The CDR3 DNA reads TGTGCCAGTAGTCGCACAGACAATGAGCAGTTCTTC.

This chain joins TRBV14 and TRBJ2-1; 8 nucleotides agree with TRBD2. The junction had 13 bases not matched to a gene; V was cut back by 0 bases and J by 9 bases. The CDR3 has 17 residues. Germline loops: CDR1 SGHDN, CDR2 FVKESK. The CDR3 nucleotides are TGTGCCAGCAGCCAAGATAGTCGGAGTAGCGGGATCGGTGAGCAGTTCTTC. Its protein is CASSQDSRSSGIGEQFF. Using reference TRBV14 and TRBJ2-1 for the parts outside the CDR3, the full variable domain is EAGVTQFPSHSVIEKGQTVTLRCDPISGHDNLYWYRRVMGKEIKFLLHFVKESKQDESGMPNNRFLAERTGGTYSTLKVQPAELEDSGVYFCASSQDSRSSGIGEQFFGPGTRLTVL.

This chain joins TRBV5-4 and TRBJ2-1, with TRBD2 matching 10 bases. J was trimmed by 13 bases and V by 6 bases; bases with no gene match: 22. The CDR3 consists of 17 residues. In germline, CDR1 is SGHNT, CDR2 YYREEE (reference sequence). The CDR3 loop reads CASNPGGGPTSGCYQFF. The CDR3 coding sequence is TGTGCCAGCAACCCCGGGGGGGGACCGACTAGCGGGTGTTACCAGTTCTTC.